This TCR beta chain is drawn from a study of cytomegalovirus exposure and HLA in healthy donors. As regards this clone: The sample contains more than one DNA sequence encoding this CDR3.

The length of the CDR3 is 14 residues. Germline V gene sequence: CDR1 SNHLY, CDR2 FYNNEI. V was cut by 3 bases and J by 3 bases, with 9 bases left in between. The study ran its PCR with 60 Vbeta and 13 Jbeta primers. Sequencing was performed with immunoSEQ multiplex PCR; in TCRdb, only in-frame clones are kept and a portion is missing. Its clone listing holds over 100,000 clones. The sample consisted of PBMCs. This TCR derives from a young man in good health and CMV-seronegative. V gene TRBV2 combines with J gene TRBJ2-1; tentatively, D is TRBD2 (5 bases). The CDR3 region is CASSEDSSYNEQFF. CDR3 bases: TGTGCCAGCAGTGAGGACTCAAGCTACAATGAGCAGTTCTTC.